Listed below are T cell receptor beta chains from one sample, sequenced in a study of blood T cells in healthy people across ages. TCRdb called the 5' RACE reads again in MiXCR, with one record for every CDR3 protein. The data contain 500,000 to 650,000 distinct CDR3 sequences, about 28% of them seen just once; the ten biggest clones take up 3% to 4.5%. This same sample was also part of a study on T cells of mothers and their children.

Sequencing was performed on blood. All receptors come from a boy aged 2 to 10 in good health. Both conserved end residues are trimmed from each CDR3.

CDR3 length	V gene	J gene	CDR3 protein
13	TRBV6-1	TRBJ2-5	ASSEFASGTETQY
11	TRBV6-4	TRBJ1-1	ASSDSENTEAF
9	TRBV2	TRBJ2-5	ASWLGETQY
13	TRBV24-1	TRBJ2-3	ATSDPASGTDTQY
11	TRBV25-1	TRBJ1-1	ASSEYGGLGAF
15	TRBV6-2/TRBV6-3	TRBJ1-1	ASSYSSGQGRRTEAF
11	TRBV7-2	TRBJ1-1	ASSGTVDTEAF
13	TRBV27	TRBJ1-2	ASSLRGGGNYGYT
10	TRBV29-1	TRBJ1-2	SVEVGGLGYT
9	TRBV21-1	TRBJ2-5	ASGTRETQY
16	TRBV30	TRBJ2-2	AWSRGHGPSSNTGELF
12	TRBV7-9	TRBJ2-7	ASSTIAGAYEQY
10	TRBV3-1	TRBJ2-7	ASSQASEEQY
13	TRBV30	TRBJ2-1	AWSEPTSGIFEQF
10	TRBV6-6	TRBJ2-2	ASSWDTGELF
14	TRBV7-9	-	ASSPGQPFVSYEQY
11	TRBV6-1	TRBJ2-3	ASNRGHSDTQY
14	TRBV14	TRBJ2-7	ASSQKRGTGDYEQY
11	TRBV12-3/TRBV12-4	TRBJ2-5	ASRETGRETQY
13	TRBV6-1	-	ASSVSGRGSYEQY
9	TRBV29-1	TRBJ1-1	SVDQGPEAF
17	TRBV7-2	TRBJ2-1	ASRDHSGSLRQPYNEQF
10	TRBV27	TRBJ1-2	ASIRLGTAVI
16	TRBV5-1	TRBJ2-3	ASSLGPGSGRIADTQY
13	TRBV7-9	TRBJ1-1	ASSPSVGLSSVAF
12	TRBV4-3	TRBJ2-5	ASSHLAGEETQY
13	TRBV20-1	TRBJ2-3	SASGAGVPTDTQY
13	TRBV6-5	TRBJ2-5	ASSYSIGIQETQY
14	TRBV2	TRBJ2-2	ASSEQGTGETGELF
16	TRBV20-1	TRBJ2-3	SARGGAGRGVSPDTQY
11	TRBV28	TRBJ2-5	ASTVAGQETQY
9	TRBV20-1	TRBJ1-1	SARRVLEAF
13	TRBV7-2	TRBJ2-2	ASSLNRGDTGELF
13	TRBV7-9	TRBJ2-7	ASSLGGLAGGEQY
9	TRBV25-1	TRBJ1-1	ASRSRTEAF
14	TRBV6-6	TRBJ1-1	ATGPGTGVEGTEAF
13	TRBV3-1	TRBJ1-2	ASSHRSPGQKGYT